The next 25 T cell receptor beta chains were all read from a single sample in a study of beta chain features in type 1 diabetes. Since all of the isolated RNA was reverse transcribed, expressed TCRB transcripts were what got sequenced. Assay used: immunoSEQ multiplex PCR; TCRdb lists only in-frame clones, some missing. The data contain 200,000 to 250,000 clones, 25% to 35% of them seen just once; the ten biggest clones take up roughly 4.1%. The sequenced material came from central memory CD4+ T cells from blood. These receptors all come from a man aged 25 to 40 in good health.

The chain links TRBV11-2 to TRBJ2-1; possibly TRBD1 or TRBD2 for D (5 bases each). CDR1 and CDR2 (germline): SGHAT, FQNNGV. CDR3 length equals 15 residues. The V end was cut by 3 bases, the J end by 3 bases, with 12 bases between. The CDR3 nucleotides read TGTGCCAGCAGCTTCGGGACCACCCTCTACAATGAGCAGTTCTTC. Encoded protein: CASSFGTTLYNEQFF.

This chain connects TRBV2 to TRBJ2-1, with D perhaps matching TRBD2 (5 bases). Trimming pared 6 bases from V and 6 bases from J, leaving 27 bases between. Germline V CDR1 and CDR2: SNHLY, FYNNEI. The CDR3 consists of 18 residues. CDR3 residues: CASRPLPQLVVVGNEQFF. The CDR3 DNA is TGTGCCAGCAGGCCACTGCCCCAACTAGTAGTGGTTGGCAATGAGCAGTTCTTC. The full variable domain, completed using reference TRBV2 and TRBJ2-1, is EPEVTQTPSHQVTQMGQEVILRCVPISNHLYFYWYRQILGQKVEFLVSFYNNEISEKSEIFDDQFSVERPDGSNFTLKIRSTKLEDSAMYFCASRPLPQLVVVGNEQFFGPGTRLTVL.

This sequence joins TRBV30 and TRBJ1-1; 9 bases map to TRBD1. After removal of 3 bases from V and 0 bases from J, the junction contained 8 bases not matched to a gene. The germline gives CDR1 GTSNPN, CDR2 SVGIG (reference sequence). The CDR3 runs 16 residues. DNA of the CDR3: TGTGCCTGGAGCAAGGGGACAGGGACTATGAACACTGAAGCTTTCTTT. It is translated as CAWSKGTGTMNTEAFF.

A word on this clone: Other nucleotide sequences in the sample specify the same CDR3. The rearrangement uses TRBV6-5 and TRBJ2-6; D uncertain. V was cut by 5 bases and J by 0 bases, with 5 bases left in between. CDR3 length equals 14 residues. Looked up from germline, CDR1 is MNHEY and CDR2 is SVGAGI. CDR3 amino acids: CASSASSGANVLTF. The CDR3 bases are TGTGCCAGCAGTGCCTCCTCTGGGGCCAACGTCCTGACTTTC.

V is TRBV11-2 and J is TRBJ2-5; D gene uncertain. The CDR3 spans 15 residues. Deletions cut 3 bases from V and 1 base from J, with 12 bases between. Germline V CDR1 and CDR2: SGHAT, FQNNGV. Here the CDR3 reads CASSFGNTGQETQYF. In DNA, the CDR3 is TGTGCCAGCAGCTTTGGAAATACCGGCCAAGAGACCCAGTACTTC.

The CDR3 protein is CASSWTGTGGDEQFF. The DNA of the CDR3 is TGTGCCAGCAGTTGGACCGGGACAGGGGGCGATGAGCAGTTCTTC. The chain recombines TRBV5-6 with TRBJ2-1; the match to TRBD1 covers 12 bases. Germline CDR1 reads SGHDT; CDR2 reads YYEEEE. CDR3 length equals 15 residues. J gave up 8 bases and V 5 bases, and 8 bases lay outside the gene matches.

This clone was counted a single time. The rearrangement joins TRBV29-1 to TRBJ1-4; no reliable D call. Trimming pared 6 bases from V and 1 base from J, leaving 12 bases between. The CDR3 loop spans 14 amino acids. Germline V gene sequence: CDR1 SQVTM, CDR2 ANQGSEA. The CDR3, as DNA: TGCAGCGTGCGGCACCCGGGAACTAATGAAAAACTGTTTTTT. Residues: CSVRHPGTNEKLFF.

This clone was seen a handful of times. The chain uses TRBV29-1 and TRBJ2-5; 11 bases align to TRBD1. Germline trimming cut 7 bases from V and 11 bases from J; bases unmatched to any gene: 12. Germline V gene lookup returns CDR1 SQVTM and CDR2 ANQGSEA. This CDR3 spans 13 amino acids. In DNA, the CDR3 is TGCAGCGCTTTCCGGGACAGGGGGAGGGAGCAGTACTTC. Protein sequence: CSAFRDRGREQYF. Based on the CDR3 plus reference TRBV29-1 and TRBJ2-5, the full variable domain is SAVISQKPSRDICQRGTSLTIQCQVDSQVTMMFWYRQQPGQSLTLIATANQGSEATYESGFVIDKFPISRPNLTFSTLTVSNMSPEDSSIYLCSAFRDRGREQYFGPGTRLLVL.

V is TRBV28 and J is TRBJ2-7, with a tentative D call TRBD2 (6 bases). The germline CDR1 and CDR2 sequences are MDHEN and SYDVKM. CDR3 size: 14 residues. Trimming removed 6 bases from V and 4 bases from J, with 16 bases in between. The CDR3 nucleotides are TGTGCCAGCAGCGTTCCCCGGGGAGGATACGAGCAGTACTTC. Its translation: CASSVPRGGYEQYF.

Details on this clone: Other DNA sequences in this specimen translate into the identical CDR3. The J gene is TRBJ1-5, the V gene TRBV30; no firm D call. Germline V gene data show CDR1 as GTSNPN and CDR2 as SVGIG (reference sequence). Trimming took off 3 bases at V and 0 bases at J, with 6 bases between the two ends. The CDR3 extends over 13 amino acids. The CDR3 is CAWSTDSNQPQHF. In DNA form, the CDR3 reads TGTGCCTGGAGCACAGATAGCAATCAGCCCCAGCATTTT.

The rearrangement joins TRBV7-2 to TRBJ2-1; tentative D call: TRBD1 (5 bases). The CDR3 is 13 amino acids. Germline V gene lookup returns CDR1 SGHTA and CDR2 FQGNSA. Trimming shortened V by 6 bases and J by 6 bases, and 12 bases separated the two germline ends. In DNA form, the CDR3 reads TGTGCCAGCAGGGTGAAGGGGTTCAATGAGCAGTTCTTC. This translates into CASRVKGFNEQFF.

This chain uses TRBV5-6 with TRBJ1-2; 8 bases fit TRBD1. The V segment lost 0 bases and the J segment 7 bases; nucleotides outside the gene matches: 11. The CDR3 runs to 16 residues. Germline CDR1 SGHDT, CDR2 YYEEEE. DNA of the CDR3: TGTGCCAGCAGCTTGGCGGACAGGGTGGGAATCAGTGGCTACACCTTC. Residues: CASSLADRVGISGYTF.

V gene TRBV4-3 combines with J gene TRBJ2-6; possibly TRBD1 for D (6 bases). Germline V gene data show CDR1 as LGHNA and CDR2 as YSLEER. This CDR3 comprises 15 residues. Trimming cost V 4 bases and J 1 base, with 8 bases left between them. The CDR3: CASSPGASGANVLTF. CDR3 sequence (DNA): TGCGCCAGCAGCCCAGGGGCGTCTGGGGCCAACGTCCTGACTTTC.

The chain employs TRBV28 and TRBJ2-1; TRBD1 is a possible D gene (6 bases). CDR1 and CDR2 from the germline V gene are MDHEN and SYDVKM. The CDR3 is 12 amino acids. Trimming took 6 bases from V and 7 from J, leaving 10 bases between them. CDR3 region: CASSRDMNEQFF. CDR3 coding DNA: TGTGCCAGCAGCAGGGACATGAATGAGCAGTTCTTC.

The J gene is TRBJ2-1, the V gene TRBV20-1, with D uncertain. Between the trimmed V and J ends, which lost 1 base and 7 bases, there was a span of 5 bases. Germline V lookup: CDR1 DFQATT, CDR2 SNEGSKA (reference sequence). The CDR3 length is 11 residues. DNA of the CDR3: TGCAGTGCTAGAGGCCCGAATGAGCAGTTCTTC. This encodes CSARGPNEQFF.

V is TRBV5-1 and J is TRBJ2-7; D ambiguous. The CDR3 has 12 residues. Deletions cut 5 bases from V and 3 bases from J, with 9 bases between. Germline assignment: CDR1 SGHRS and CDR2 YFSETQ. The CDR3 coding sequence is TGCGCCAGCAGACTCGACGGCTACGAGCAGTACTTC. Protein sequence: CASRLDGYEQYF.

The CDR3 sequence is CASSKQGETQYF. DNA of the CDR3: TGTGCCAGCTCAAAACAAGGGGAGACCCAGTACTTC. V is TRBV18 and J is TRBJ2-5; D uncertain. CDR1 is KGHSH and CDR2 is LQKENI in the germline V gene. The germline V and J ends were trimmed by 5 bases and 5 bases, with 9 bases remaining between them. CDR3 length equals 12 residues.

This clone was picked up a small number of times. The chain recombines TRBV7-2 with TRBJ2-7; TRBD1 aligns across 8 bases. The CDR3 totals 14 residues. Looked up from germline, CDR1 is SGHTA and CDR2 is FQGNSA. Trimming removed 4 bases from V and 3 bases from J; junction bases left unmatched: 5. The CDR3 is CASSSGQVHYEQYF. DNA for the CDR3: TGTGCCAGCAGCTCGGGACAGGTCCACTACGAGCAGTACTTC.

The gene calls are TRBV27 and TRBJ2-1; D is unclear. Looked up from germline, CDR1 is MNHEY and CDR2 is SMNVEV (reference sequence). Trimming took off 2 bases at V and 4 bases at J, with 9 bases between the two ends. The CDR3 runs to 14 residues. The CDR3 nucleotides read TGTGCCAGCAGTTTAGCCGTACGGTACAATGAGCAGTTCTTC. This encodes CASSLAVRYNEQFF.

The sample holds a few counts of this clone. J is TRBJ2-7 and V is TRBV2; a possible D gene is TRBD2 (6 bases). This CDR3 contains 14 residues. Germline V lookup: CDR1 SNHLY, CDR2 FYNNEI. Trimming removed 5 bases from V and 5 bases from J, with 16 bases in between. The DNA of the CDR3 is TGTGCCAGCAGTACCCACGGGGGATTAGACGAGCAGTACTTC. It encodes CASSTHGGLDEQYF.

The chain carries TRBV28 and TRBJ2-1; 7 nucleotides align to TRBD2. This CDR3 contains 15 residues. Germline V gives CDR1 MDHEN, CDR2 SYDVKM. Trimming removed 2 bases from V and 8 bases from J; junction bases left unmatched: 9. The CDR3 spells CASSLSGTTGDEQFF. DNA of the CDR3: TGTGCCAGCAGTTTAAGCGGGACGACTGGAGATGAGCAGTTCTTC.

V is TRBV5-1 and J is TRBJ2-1; 13 bases map to TRBD2. Germline V gene data show CDR1 as SGHRS and CDR2 as YFSETQ. This CDR3 is 16 amino acids long. The junction had 7 bases not matched to a gene; V was cut back by 0 bases and J by 10 bases. In DNA, the CDR3 is TGCGCCAGCAGCTTGGTTTCGGGACTAGCGGGAAGGGAGCAGTTCTTC. This translates into CASSLVSGLAGREQFF.

This clone appeared a few times. The V call is TRBV9, the J call TRBJ2-5; 9 positions agree with TRBD2. The CDR3 totals 17 residues. V shed 3 bases and J 0 bases; nucleotides not matched to a gene: 9. CDR1 and CDR2 from the germline V gene are SGDLS and YYNGEE. The CDR3 reads CASSGSGGSPYQETQYF. In DNA form, the CDR3 reads TGTGCCAGCAGCGGTAGCGGGGGCTCCCCGTACCAAGAGACCCAGTACTTC.

The gene calls are TRBV2 and TRBJ2-1; perhaps TRBD2 as D (6 bases). The V end lost 3 bases, the J end lost 0 bases, and 15 bases lay between the germline ends. This CDR3 region has 17 residues. Germline-derived CDR1 and CDR2 are SNHLY and FYNNEI. CDR3 residues: CASSDIAEISSYNEQFF. In nucleotides, the CDR3 is TGTGCCAGCAGTGATATAGCGGAAATAAGCTCCTACAATGAGCAGTTCTTC.

This chain uses TRBV6-6 with TRBJ2-1; D unclear. Trimming took 5 bases from V and 5 from J, leaving 13 bases between them. Germline V gene data show CDR1 as MNHNY and CDR2 as SVGAGI (reference sequence). This CDR3 is 14 amino acids long. In nucleotides, the CDR3 is TGTGCCAGCAGTCTACAGTGGGCACACAATGAGCAGTTCTTC. Its protein product is CASSLQWAHNEQFF.